This entry lists 27 T cell receptor beta chains sequenced from one sample in a study of control samples from healthy donors and cancer patients. The method was immunoSEQ multiplex PCR; TCRdb's version includes in-frame clones alone and lacks a portion of them. In the table there are about 94,000 clones, around nine tenths of which are singletons. The sample taken for sequencing was blood. These receptors were obtained from a woman aged 18-35 years in good health.

This chain uses TRBV2 with TRBJ2-5; D is unresolved. The CDR3 length is 13 residues. Trimming left V 7 bases short and J 3 bases short, with 12 bases between. Germline V CDR1 and CDR2: SNHLY, FYNNEI. The DNA for the CDR3 is TGTGCCAGCAACTTTGTTGTGGAAGAGACCCAGTACTTC. The encoded protein is CASNFVVEETQYF.

Remarks on this clone: One end of the junction varies from germline; a read error may be responsible. The chain has TRBV7-3 and TRBJ1-1; tentatively, D is TRBD1 (5 bases). CDR3 length: 15 amino acids. Germline values: CDR1 SGHTA, CDR2 FQGTGA. The CDR3 sequence is CASSVTGTVNTEAFF. DNA for the CDR3: TGTGCCAGCAGCGTAACTGGGACTGTGAACACTGAAGCTTTCTTT.

This chain connects TRBV19 to TRBJ1-2, with 8 bases that match TRBD1. V lost 5 bases, J lost 8 bases, and 7 bases stayed unmatched. The germline CDR1 and CDR2 sequences are LNHDA and SQIVND (reference sequence). The CDR3 consists of 13 residues. The CDR3 region has the DNA TGTGCCAGTAGTCTCTCAGGGGACAGGGGCTACACCTTC. This gives the protein CASSLSGDRGYTF.

The chain employs TRBV6-5 and TRBJ1-1; the D gene is possibly TRBD1 (5 bases). The germline gives CDR1 MNHEY, CDR2 SVGAGI. The CDR3 covers 14 residues. The V and J ends lost 0 bases and 6 bases respectively, with 11 bases between them. CDR3: CASSYSRGAPEAFF. The CDR3 DNA sequence: TGTGCCAGCAGTTACTCGAGAGGGGCTCCTGAAGCTTTCTTT.

The chain couples TRBV2 to TRBJ2-7; D ambiguous. Germline assignment: CDR1 SNHLY and CDR2 FYNNEI. Trimming cost V 6 bases and J 0 bases, with 3 bases left between them. The CDR3 is 11 amino acids. CDR3 in amino acids: CASSYSYEQYF. The CDR3 DNA is TGTGCCAGCAGCTACTCCTACGAGCAGTACTTC.

The genes are TRBV5-6 and TRBJ2-3, with unresolved D. Trimming removed 1 base from V and 2 bases from J, with 14 bases in between. This CDR3 comprises 16 residues. Germline V gives CDR1 SGHDT, CDR2 YYEEEE. This chain's CDR3 is CASSLFTSYVTDTQYF. The CDR3 coding sequence is TGTGCCAGCAGCTTGTTCACCTCCTATGTCACAGATACGCAGTATTTT.

The CDR3 region has the DNA TGTGCCACCAGCAGAGATAAAGCGGGGGGGAGTGATACGCAGTATTTT. Translating gives CATSRDKAGGSDTQYF. The V gene is TRBV15, the J gene TRBJ2-3; 10 bases line up with TRBD2. Germline values: CDR1 LNHNV, CDR2 YYDKDF (reference sequence). This CDR3 has 16 residues. Trimming took 0 bases from V and 6 from J; bases not matched to a gene: 6. The variable domain in full, with the rest retrieved from reference TRBV15 and TRBJ2-3, is DAMVIQNPRYQVTQFGKPVTLSCSQTLNHNVMYWYQQKSSQAPKLLFHYYDKDFNNEADTPDNFQSRRPNTSFCFLDIRSPGLGDTAMYLCATSRDKAGGSDTQYFGPGTRLTVL.

The chain is built from TRBV29-1 and TRBJ2-7, with 8 positions matching TRBD1. Unmatched junction bases numbered 7, after V lost 3 bases and J lost 6 bases. The CDR3 has 13 amino acids. The germline CDR1 and CDR2 sequences are SQVTM and ANQGSEA. CDR3 nucleotides: TGCAGCGTTGAGGTACAGGGGGGAGTCGAGCAGTACTTC. Its translation is CSVEVQGGVEQYF.

The rearrangement links TRBV5-1 to TRBJ1-2; 9 nucleotides align to TRBD1. Germline trimming cut 4 bases from V and 8 bases from J; bases unmatched to any gene: 9. This CDR3 spans 14 amino acids. CDR1 SGHRS and CDR2 YFSETQ come from the germline V gene. The CDR3 reads CASSTPGQGNGYTF. The CDR3 region has the DNA TGCGCCAGCAGCACACCGGGACAGGGCAACGGCTACACCTTC.

This chain connects TRBV6-6 to TRBJ1-2; 7 nucleotides align to TRBD1. Germline V gene lookup returns CDR1 MNHNY and CDR2 SVGAGI (reference sequence). Unmatched junction bases numbered 8, after V lost 2 bases and J lost 8 bases. CDR3 size: 14 residues. The CDR3 DNA sequence: TGTGCCAGCAGTTACGGCGGAGGGGGCGTCGGCTACACCTTC. This translates into CASSYGGGGVGYTF.

V gene TRBV19 combines with J gene TRBJ2-7, with TRBD2 identical over 9 bases. This CDR3 is 17 amino acids long. V trimming: 6 bases; J trimming: 0 bases; junction bases outside the gene matches: 12. CDR1 and CDR2 (germline): LNHDA, SQIVND (reference sequence). The CDR3 here is CASSNPGERGASYEQYF. CDR3 coding DNA: TGTGCCAGTAGCAACCCTGGGGAGCGGGGGGCCTCCTACGAGCAGTACTTC.

The sample holds a few counts of this clone. The J gene is TRBJ2-3, the V gene TRBV10-2; D remains unclear. The CDR3 spans 12 residues. The V gene's germline CDR1 is WSHSY and CDR2 SAAADI. V gave up 2 bases and J gave up 6 bases, with 6 bases separating them. For the CDR3, the DNA is TGCGCCAGCAGTGAGGCCAGGGATACGCAGTATTTT. Translating gives CASSEARDTQYF.

CDR3 bases: TGTGCCAGCAGTAAACAGGGCACTGACACTGAAGCTTTCTTT. This codes for CASSKQGTDTEAFF. The chain recombines TRBV6-6 with TRBJ1-1; TRBD1 is a possible D gene (6 bases). The CDR3 has 14 residues. V lost 5 bases and J lost 3, with 13 bases in between. Germline V CDR1 and CDR2: MNHNY, SVGAGI (reference sequence).

The chain carries TRBV29-1 and TRBJ2-2; 8 nucleotides line up with TRBD2. Germline V gene sequence: CDR1 SQVTM, CDR2 ANQGSEA. V trimming: 4 bases; J trimming: 6 bases; junction bases outside the gene matches: 7. This CDR3 has 14 amino acids. The CDR3 region is CSVAPAGGAGELFF. The CDR3 DNA reads as TGCAGCGTTGCGCCGGCCGGGGGGGCCGGGGAGCTGTTTTTT.

The chain recombines TRBV6-5 with TRBJ2-7, with D maybe TRBD1 (5 bases). This CDR3 spans 12 amino acids. Germline CDR1 MNHEY, CDR2 SVGAGI. Trimming pared 4 bases from V and 5 bases from J, leaving 9 bases between. The chain's CDR3 is CASSSDTNEQYF. CDR3 DNA: TGTGCCAGCAGTTCGGACACCAACGAGCAGTACTTC.

The chain uses TRBV7-6 and TRBJ2-7, with TRBD2 as a possible D gene (5 bases). The CDR3 is 14 residues long. The V end lost 1 base, the J end lost 5 bases, and 12 bases lay between the germline ends. In germline, CDR1 is SGHVS, CDR2 FNYEAQ. The CDR3 DNA reads as TGTGCCAGCAGCTTAGGACTACTCTCTGACGAGCAGTACTTC. It specifies CASSLGLLSDEQYF.

The chain joins TRBV29-1 to TRBJ2-2; no clear D gene. The germline V gene has CDR1 SQVTM and CDR2 ANQGSEA. The CDR3 is made up of 14 amino acids. V was clipped by 3 bases and J by 3 bases, with 11 bases between them. CDR3 in amino acids: CSVDPDGYTGELFF. DNA for the CDR3: TGCAGCGTTGACCCGGACGGTTACACCGGGGAGCTGTTTTTT.

The chain combines TRBV24-1 with TRBJ1-4; 7 positions match TRBD1. Germline V gene sequence: CDR1 KGHDR, CDR2 SFDVKD. The CDR3 contains 16 residues. V lost 9 bases and J lost 0; bases outside the gene matches: 9. The CDR3: CATLRPGQPTNEKLFF. The CDR3 DNA sequence: TGTGCCACCCTAAGACCGGGACAGCCAACTAATGAAAAACTGTTTTTT.

The J gene is TRBJ2-7, the V gene TRBV2; D is possibly TRBD2 (7 bases). Germline V gene lookup returns CDR1 SNHLY and CDR2 FYNNEI. V lost 3 bases to trimming and J lost 0 bases, with 15 bases between them. CDR3 size: 16 residues. The CDR3: CASSELGGLSSYEQYF. CDR3 sequence (DNA): TGTGCCAGCAGTGAGTTGGGGGGGCTTTCCTCCTACGAGCAGTACTTC.

The chain combines TRBV2 with TRBJ1-1; D uncertain. The CDR3 loop spans 12 amino acids. Trimming removed 2 bases from V and 8 bases from J, with 9 bases in between. CDR1 is SNHLY and CDR2 is FYNNEI in the germline V gene. CDR3 nucleotide sequence: TGTGCCAGCAGTGAACGGGCCCTGGAAGCTTTCTTT. Amino acids: CASSERALEAFF. Full variable domain (rest looked up from reference TRBV2 and TRBJ1-1): EPEVTQTPSHQVTQMGQEVILRCVPISNHLYFYWYRQILGQKVEFLVSFYNNEISEKSEIFDDQFSVERPDGSNFTLKIRSTKLEDSAMYFCASSERALEAFFGQGTRLTVV.

The chain recombines TRBV10-1 with TRBJ2-2; D is undetermined. Trimming took 8 bases from V and 4 from J, leaving 11 bases between them. Germline-derived CDR1 and CDR2 are WNHNN and SYGVQD (reference sequence). CDR3 size: 13 residues. The CDR3 nucleotides are TGCGCCAGCGGCCAGCGTGGCACCGGGGAGCTGTTTTTT. It translates to CASGQRGTGELFF.

The chain joins TRBV21-1 to TRBJ2-5; the table calls TRBD2, which could not be checked here. TRBV21-1 represents a pseudogene. The CDR3 length is 17 residues. CDR3 sequence (DNA): TGTGCCAGCAGCAAATGGGTTCGGGGGGCGTTCTTGGAGACCCAGTACTTC. Its protein is CASSKWVRGAFLETQYF.

The rearrangement joins TRBV12-5 to TRBJ1-5; no reliable D call. The V and J ends lost 7 bases and 2 bases respectively, with 18 bases between them. This CDR3 is built from 16 residues. Germline V gives CDR1 LGHNT, CDR2 FRNRAP. CDR3 sequence (DNA): TGTGCTAGTGCGAGAACCATGGAAGGTGGCAATCAGCCCCAGCATTTT. It encodes CASARTMEGGNQPQHF.

V is TRBV3-1 (or the pseudogene TRBV3-2) and J is TRBJ1-3, with a possible D match to TRBD1 (6 bases). The CDR3 contains 16 residues. The germline gives CDR1 LGHDT, CDR2 YNNKEL (reference sequence). Trimming took 3 bases from V and 0 from J, leaving 12 bases between them. CDR3 sequence: CASSHITGLSGNTIYF. The CDR3 DNA is TGTGCCAGCAGCCATATAACAGGGCTCTCTGGAAACACCATATATTTT.

This clone has a single count. V gene TRBV9 combines with J gene TRBJ1-1, with D perhaps TRBD1 (6 bases). Trimming cost V 2 bases and J 1 base, with 21 bases left between them. The CDR3 is made up of 18 amino acids. The germline V gene has CDR1 SGDLS and CDR2 YYNGEE. Written as DNA, the CDR3 is TGTGCCAGCAGCGTTCGGGCCGGGACAACGACCTGGAACACTGAAGCTTTCTTT. Its protein is CASSVRAGTTTWNTEAFF.

The chain is built from TRBV6-6 and TRBJ1-4, with 8 positions matching TRBD1. Germline V gene data show CDR1 as MNHNY and CDR2 as SVGAGI (reference sequence). The V segment lost 6 bases and the J segment 6 bases; nucleotides outside the gene matches: 3. The CDR3 length is 13 residues. The DNA for the CDR3 is TGTGCCAGCAGACAGACAGGGGATGAAAAACTGTTTTTT. Translating it yields CASRQTGDEKLFF.

J is TRBJ2-5 and V is TRBV6-5, with 12 bases fitting TRBD2. CDR3 length: 15 residues. The V gene end was trimmed by 6 bases and the J gene end by 5 bases; junction bases not matched to a gene: 7. In germline, CDR1 is MNHEY, CDR2 SVGAGI. The CDR3 nucleotides read TGTGCCAGCAGCCTCCGGACTAGCGGGGTGGAGACCCAGTACTTC. Protein sequence: CASSLRTSGVETQYF.